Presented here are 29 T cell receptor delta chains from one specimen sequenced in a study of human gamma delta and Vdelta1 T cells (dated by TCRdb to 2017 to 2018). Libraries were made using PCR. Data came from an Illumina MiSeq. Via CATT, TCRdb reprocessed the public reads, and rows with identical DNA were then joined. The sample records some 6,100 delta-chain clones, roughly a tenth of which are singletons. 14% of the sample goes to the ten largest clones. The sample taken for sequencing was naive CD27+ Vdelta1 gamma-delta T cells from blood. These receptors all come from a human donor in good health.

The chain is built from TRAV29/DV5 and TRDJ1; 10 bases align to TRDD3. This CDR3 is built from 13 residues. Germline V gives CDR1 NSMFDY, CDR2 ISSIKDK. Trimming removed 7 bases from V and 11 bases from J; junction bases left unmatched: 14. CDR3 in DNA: TGTGCACCCCTATGGGGGATACACCGCTTGCTCATCTTT. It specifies CAPLWGIHRLLIF.

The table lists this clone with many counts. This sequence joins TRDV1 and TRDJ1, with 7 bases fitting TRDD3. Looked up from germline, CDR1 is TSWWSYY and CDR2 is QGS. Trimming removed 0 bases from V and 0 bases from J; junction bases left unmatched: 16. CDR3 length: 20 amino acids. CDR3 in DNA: TGTGCTCTTGGGGAACTTCACTACATACGTGGGGGACGGTACACCGATAAACTCATCTTT. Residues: CALGELHYIRGGRYTDKLIF.

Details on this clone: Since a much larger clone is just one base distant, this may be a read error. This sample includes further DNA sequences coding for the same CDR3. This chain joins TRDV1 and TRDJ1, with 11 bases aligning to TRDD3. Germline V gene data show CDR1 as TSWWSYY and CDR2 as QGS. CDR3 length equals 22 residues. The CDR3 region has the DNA TGTGCTCTCGGGGACCTCGCACGTTCCCTACGCTGGGGGATACTTTACACCGATAAACTCATCTTT. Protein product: CALGDLARSLRWGILYTDKLIF.

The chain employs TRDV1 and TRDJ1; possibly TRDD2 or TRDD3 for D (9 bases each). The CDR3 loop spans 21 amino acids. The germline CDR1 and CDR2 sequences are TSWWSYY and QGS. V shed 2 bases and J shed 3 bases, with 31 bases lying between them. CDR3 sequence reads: CALGESALPTWWGISADKLIF. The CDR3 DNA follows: TGTGCTCTTGGGGAATCCGCCCTTCCTACGTGGTGGGGGATATCCGCCGATAAACTCATCTTT.

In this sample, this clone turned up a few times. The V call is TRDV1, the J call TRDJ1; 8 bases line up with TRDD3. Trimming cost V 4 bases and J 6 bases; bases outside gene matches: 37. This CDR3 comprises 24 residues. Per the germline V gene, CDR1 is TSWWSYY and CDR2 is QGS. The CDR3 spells CALGVPRGAFTRLGAKPPNYKLIF. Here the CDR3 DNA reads TGTGCTCTTGGGGTCCCTAGGGGCGCCTTCACCCGACTGGGGGCTAAACCGCCTAATTATAAACTCATCTTT.

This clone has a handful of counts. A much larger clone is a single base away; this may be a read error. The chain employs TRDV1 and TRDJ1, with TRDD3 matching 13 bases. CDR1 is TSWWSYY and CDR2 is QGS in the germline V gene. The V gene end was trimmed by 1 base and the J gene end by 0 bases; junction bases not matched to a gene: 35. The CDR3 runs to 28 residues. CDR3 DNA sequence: TGTGCTCTTGGGGAACGCCAACCCCCGCACCGCTCTAGTAAAGGAGTACTGGGGGATACGGTGTACACCGATAAACTCATCTTT. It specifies CALGERQPPHRSSKGVLGDTVYTDKLIF.

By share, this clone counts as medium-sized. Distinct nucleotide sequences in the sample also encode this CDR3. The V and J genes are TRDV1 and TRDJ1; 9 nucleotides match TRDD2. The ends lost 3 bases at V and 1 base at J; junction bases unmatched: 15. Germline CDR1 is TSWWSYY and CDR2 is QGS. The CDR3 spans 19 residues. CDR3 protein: CALGDLAFLRGGVTDKLIF. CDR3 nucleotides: TGTGCTCTTGGGGATCTCGCCTTCCTACGCGGGGGGGTCACCGATAAACTCATCTTT.

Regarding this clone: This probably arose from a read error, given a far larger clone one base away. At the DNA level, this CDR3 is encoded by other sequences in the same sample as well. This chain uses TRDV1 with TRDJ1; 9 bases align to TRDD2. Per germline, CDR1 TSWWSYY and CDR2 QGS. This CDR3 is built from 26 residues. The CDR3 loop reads CALGPHTRPSYAKGGAYSRLADKLIF. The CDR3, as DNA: TGTGCCCTTGGGCCGCACACCAGGCCTTCCTACGCTAAGGGTGGGGCTTATTCCCGGTTAGCCGATAAACTCATCTTT.

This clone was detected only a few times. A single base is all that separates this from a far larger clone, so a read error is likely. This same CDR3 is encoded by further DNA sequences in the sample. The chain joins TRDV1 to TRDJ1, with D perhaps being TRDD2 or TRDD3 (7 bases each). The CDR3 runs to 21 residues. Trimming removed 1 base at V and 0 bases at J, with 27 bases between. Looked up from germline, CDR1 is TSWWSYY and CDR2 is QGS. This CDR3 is CALGERTFLHGGLKDTDKLIF. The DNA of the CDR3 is TGTGCTCTTGGGGAACGAACCTTCCTCCATGGGGGACTAAAAGACACCGATAAACTCATCTTT.

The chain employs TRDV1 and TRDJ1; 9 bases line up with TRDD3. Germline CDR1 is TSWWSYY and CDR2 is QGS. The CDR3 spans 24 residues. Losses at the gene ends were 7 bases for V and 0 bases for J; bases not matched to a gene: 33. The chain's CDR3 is CALAVNWGYGPSNLSPYYTDKLIF. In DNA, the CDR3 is TGTGCTCTTGCCGTGAACTGGGGATACGGACCATCTAATCTTTCCCCTTATTACACCGATAAACTCATCTTT.

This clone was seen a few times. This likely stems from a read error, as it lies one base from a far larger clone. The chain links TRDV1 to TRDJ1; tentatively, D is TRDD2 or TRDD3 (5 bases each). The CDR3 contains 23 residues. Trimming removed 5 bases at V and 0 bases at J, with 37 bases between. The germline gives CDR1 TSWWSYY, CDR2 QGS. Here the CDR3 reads CALGKRSDPTPNGDRRYTDKLIF. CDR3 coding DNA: TGTGCTCTTGGGAAACGATCCGACCCTACGCCTAATGGGGACAGGCGGTACACCGATAAACTCATCTTT.

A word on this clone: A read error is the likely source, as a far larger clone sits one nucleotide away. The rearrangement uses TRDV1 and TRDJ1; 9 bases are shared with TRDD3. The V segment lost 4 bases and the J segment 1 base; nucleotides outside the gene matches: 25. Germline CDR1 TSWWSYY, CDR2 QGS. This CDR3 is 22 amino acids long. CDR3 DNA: TGTGCTCTTGGGGGACGGTCGTACTGGGGGACCCTAAAGCTAAAGGGCACCGATAAACTCATCTTT. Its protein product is CALGGRSYWGTLKLKGTDKLIF.

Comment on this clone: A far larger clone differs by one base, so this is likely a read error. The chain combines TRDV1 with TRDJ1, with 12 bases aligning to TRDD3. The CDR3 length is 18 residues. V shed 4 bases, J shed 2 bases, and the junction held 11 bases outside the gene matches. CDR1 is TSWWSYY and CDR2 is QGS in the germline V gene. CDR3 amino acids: CALGVRHLGDTRTDKLIF. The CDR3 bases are TGTGCTCTTGGGGTTCGACATCTGGGGGATACGAGGACCGATAAACTCATCTTT.

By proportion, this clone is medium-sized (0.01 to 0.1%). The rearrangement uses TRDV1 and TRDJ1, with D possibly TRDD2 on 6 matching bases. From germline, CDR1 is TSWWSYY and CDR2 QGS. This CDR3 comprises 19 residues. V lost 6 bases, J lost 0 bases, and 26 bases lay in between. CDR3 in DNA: TGTGCTCTTGGTACCGGGATCCTACAACGTGGGCGCTACACCGATAAACTCATCTTT. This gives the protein CALGTGILQRGRYTDKLIF.

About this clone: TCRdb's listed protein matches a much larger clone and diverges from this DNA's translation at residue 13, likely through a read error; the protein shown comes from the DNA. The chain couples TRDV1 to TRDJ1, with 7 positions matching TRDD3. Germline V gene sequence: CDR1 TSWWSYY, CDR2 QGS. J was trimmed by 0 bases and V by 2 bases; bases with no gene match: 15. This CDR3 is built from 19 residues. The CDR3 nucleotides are TGTGCTCTTGGGGAATTGAAACGAGGGATACCCCATCACACCGATAAACTCATCTTT. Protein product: CALGELKRGIPHHTDKLIF.

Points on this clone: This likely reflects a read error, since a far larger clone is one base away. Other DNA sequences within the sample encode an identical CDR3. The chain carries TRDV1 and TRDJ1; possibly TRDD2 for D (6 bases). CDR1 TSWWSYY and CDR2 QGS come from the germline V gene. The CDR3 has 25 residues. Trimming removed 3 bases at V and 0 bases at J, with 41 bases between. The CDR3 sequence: CALGDTRPSPRGIPYLGRYTDKLIF. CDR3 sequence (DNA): TGTGCTCTTGGGGACACTCGGCCTTCCCCTAGGGGAATTCCTTACTTGGGACGGTACACCGATAAACTCATCTTT.

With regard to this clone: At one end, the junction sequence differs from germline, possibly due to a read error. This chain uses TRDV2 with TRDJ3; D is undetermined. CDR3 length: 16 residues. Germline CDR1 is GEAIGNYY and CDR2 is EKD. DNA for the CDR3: TGTTCCTGTGCTCGTCGGGGTCCCTGGTACACCCGACAGATGTTTTTC. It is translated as CSCARRGPWYTRQMFF.

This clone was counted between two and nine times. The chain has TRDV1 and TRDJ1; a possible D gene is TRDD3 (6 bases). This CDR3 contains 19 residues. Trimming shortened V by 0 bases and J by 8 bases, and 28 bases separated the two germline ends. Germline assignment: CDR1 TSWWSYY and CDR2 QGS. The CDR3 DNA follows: TGTGCTCTTGGGGAACTCCGTCATCTACGATGTACTGGGAACGAAAAACTCATCTTT. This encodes CALGELRHLRCTGNEKLIF.

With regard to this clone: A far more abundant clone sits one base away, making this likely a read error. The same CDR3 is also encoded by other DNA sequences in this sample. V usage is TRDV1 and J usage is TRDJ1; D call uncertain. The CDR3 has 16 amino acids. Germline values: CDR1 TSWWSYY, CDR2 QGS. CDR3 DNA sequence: TGTGCTCTTGCGACGGCATTCCAGCGGTACACAGATAAACTCATCTTT. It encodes CALATAFQRYTDKLIF.

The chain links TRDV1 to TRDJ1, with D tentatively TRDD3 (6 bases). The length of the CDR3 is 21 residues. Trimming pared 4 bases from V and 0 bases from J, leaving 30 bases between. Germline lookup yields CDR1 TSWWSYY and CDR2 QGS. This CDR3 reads CALGGINRWGPRGSYTDKLIF. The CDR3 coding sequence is TGTGCTCTTGGGGGAATCAACCGTTGGGGGCCCAGGGGGTCGTACACCGATAAACTCATCTTT.

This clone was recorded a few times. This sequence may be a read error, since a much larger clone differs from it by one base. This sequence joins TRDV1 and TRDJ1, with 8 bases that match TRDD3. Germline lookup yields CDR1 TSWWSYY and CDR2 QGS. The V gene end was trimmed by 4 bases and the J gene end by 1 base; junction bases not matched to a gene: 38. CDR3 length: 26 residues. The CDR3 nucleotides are TGTGCTCTTGGGGTCCTTCGTTACTCAACCTCCTGGGGTACTGGGGGCCACCTTAGCCCCACCGATAAACTCATCTTT. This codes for CALGVLRYSTSWGTGGHLSPTDKLIF.

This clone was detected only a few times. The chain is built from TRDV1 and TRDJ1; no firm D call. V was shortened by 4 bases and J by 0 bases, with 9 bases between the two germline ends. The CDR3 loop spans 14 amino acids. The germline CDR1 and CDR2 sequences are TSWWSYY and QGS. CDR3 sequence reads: CALGVHRDTDKLIF. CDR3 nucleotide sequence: TGTGCTCTTGGGGTACATAGGGACACCGATAAACTCATCTTT.

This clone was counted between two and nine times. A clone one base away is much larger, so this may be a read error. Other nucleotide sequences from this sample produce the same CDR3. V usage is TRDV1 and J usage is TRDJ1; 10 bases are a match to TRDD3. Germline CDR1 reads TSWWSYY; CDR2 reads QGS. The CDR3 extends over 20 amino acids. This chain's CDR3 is CALGESKVWGIKMYTDKLIF. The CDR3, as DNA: TGTGCTCTTGGGGAAAGTAAGGTCTGGGGGATAAAAATGTACACCGATAAACTTATCTTT.

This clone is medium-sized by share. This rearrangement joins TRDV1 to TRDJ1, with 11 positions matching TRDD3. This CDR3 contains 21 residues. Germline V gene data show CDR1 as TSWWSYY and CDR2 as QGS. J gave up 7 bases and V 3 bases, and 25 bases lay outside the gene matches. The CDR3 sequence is CALGDPFPRRVGGYAPLKLIF. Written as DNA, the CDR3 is TGTGCTCTTGGGGACCCCTTCCCCCGCAGGGTTGGGGGATACGCACCCCTTAAACTCATCTTT.

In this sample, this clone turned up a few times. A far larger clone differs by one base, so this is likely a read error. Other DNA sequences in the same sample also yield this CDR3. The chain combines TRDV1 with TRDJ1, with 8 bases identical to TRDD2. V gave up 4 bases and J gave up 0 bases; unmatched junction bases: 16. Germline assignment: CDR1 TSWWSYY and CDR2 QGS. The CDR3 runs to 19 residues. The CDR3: CALGGLPTSWGRYTDKLIF. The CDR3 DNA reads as TGTGCTCTTGGGGGTCTTCCTACTAGCTGGGGAAGGTACACCGATAAACTCATCTTT.

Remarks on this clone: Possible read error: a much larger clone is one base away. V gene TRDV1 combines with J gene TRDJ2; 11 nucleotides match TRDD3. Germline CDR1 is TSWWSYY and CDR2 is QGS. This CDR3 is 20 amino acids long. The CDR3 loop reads CAPGERVQQYWGIVTAQLFF. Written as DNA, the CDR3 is TGTGCTCCTGGGGAACGCGTCCAGCAATACTGGGGGATAGTTACAGCACAACTCTTCTTT.

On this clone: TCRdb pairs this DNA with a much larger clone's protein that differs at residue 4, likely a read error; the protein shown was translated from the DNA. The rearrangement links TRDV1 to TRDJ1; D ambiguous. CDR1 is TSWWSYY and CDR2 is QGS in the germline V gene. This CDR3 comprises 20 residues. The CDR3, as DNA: TGTGCTCTTAGGGAATACTTTCATACTAGGTGGGCCCAGAGGACCGATAAACTCATCTTT. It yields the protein CALREYFHTRWAQRTDKLIF.

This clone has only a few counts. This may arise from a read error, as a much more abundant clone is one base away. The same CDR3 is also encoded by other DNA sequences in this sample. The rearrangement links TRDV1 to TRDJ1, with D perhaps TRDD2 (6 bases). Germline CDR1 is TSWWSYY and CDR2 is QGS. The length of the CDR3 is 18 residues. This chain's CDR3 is CALGGLPPLGPRTGKLIF. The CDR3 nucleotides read TGTGCTCTTGGGGGGCTTCCTCCGCTGGGTCCCCGCACCGGTAAACTCATCTTT.

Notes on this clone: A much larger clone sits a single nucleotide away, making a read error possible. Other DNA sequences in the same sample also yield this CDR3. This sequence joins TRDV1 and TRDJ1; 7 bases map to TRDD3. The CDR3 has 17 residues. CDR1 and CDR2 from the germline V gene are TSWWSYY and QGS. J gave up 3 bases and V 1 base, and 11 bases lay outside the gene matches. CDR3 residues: CALGERGGIRVADKLIF. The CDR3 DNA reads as TGTGCTCTTGGGGAACGCGGGGGGATTCGAGTGGCCGATAAACTCATCTTT.